Shown below are 10 T cell receptor beta chains from a single sample sequenced in a study of OX40 agonist ivuxolimab in advanced cancers. Using immunoSEQ multiplex PCR, the repertoire was profiled, and TCRdb retains in-frame clones only, with some absent. Of fewer than 45,000 clones listed, approximately 87% are singletons. The sequenced sample was CD4+ or CD8+ T cells sorted from blood, obtained in a trial of the OX40 agonist ivuxolimab. These receptors were taken from an adult with an advanced solid tumor such as melanoma, head and neck, liver or kidney cancer.

The J gene is TRBJ1-2, the V gene TRBV7-8; no firm D call. Deletions cut 7 bases from V and 8 bases from J, with 17 bases between. This CDR3 has 13 residues. Germline-derived CDR1 and CDR2 are SGHVS and FQNEAQ. CDR3 region: CASIREWAQGYTF. CDR3 bases: TGTGCCAGCATCCGCGAGTGGGCTCAGGGCTACACCTTC.

The chain combines TRBV4-2 with TRBJ1-1, with D hard to call. Deletions cut 4 bases from V and 5 bases from J, with 11 bases between. The germline gives CDR1 LGHNA, CDR2 YNFKEQ. This CDR3 is 13 amino acids long. CDR3 protein: CASSRNWDTEAFF. The CDR3 nucleotides are TGTGCCAGCAGCCGAAACTGGGATACTGAAGCTTTCTTT.

J is TRBJ2-1 and V is TRBV10-3, with 12 nucleotides matching TRBD2. Germline trimming cut 7 bases from V and 8 bases from J; bases unmatched to any gene: 9. From germline, CDR1 is ENHRY and CDR2 SYGVKD. The CDR3 extends over 15 amino acids. The CDR3 here is CAITSTSGSNDEQFF. CDR3 DNA: TGTGCCATCACTTCGACTAGCGGGAGCAACGATGAGCAGTTCTTC.

V is TRBV6-6 and J is TRBJ1-2; 7 nucleotides align to TRBD1. Germline V CDR1 and CDR2: MNHNY, SVGAGI (reference sequence). The trim removed 5 bases at V and 2 bases at J, leaving 11 bases unmatched. This CDR3 comprises 16 residues. The DNA for the CDR3 is TGTGCCAGCAGTCCCGGGCCGGACAGGCCCAACTATGGCTACACCTTC. This translates into CASSPGPDRPNYGYTF.

V usage is TRBV18 and J usage is TRBJ2-1, with D unresolved. In germline, CDR1 is KGHSH, CDR2 LQKENI. This CDR3 region has 13 residues. Between the trimmed V and J ends, which lost 2 bases and 5 bases, there was a span of 7 bases. The CDR3 sequence: CASSPFPNNEQFF. The CDR3 DNA sequence: TGTGCCAGCTCACCATTCCCAAACAATGAGCAGTTCTTC.

The rearrangement links TRBV6-5 to TRBJ2-2, with TRBD1 matching over 8 bases. CDR1 and CDR2 (germline): MNHEY, SVGAGI. The CDR3 has 15 residues. The V gene end was trimmed by 8 bases and the J gene end by 8 bases; junction bases not matched to a gene: 13. The CDR3 spells CASASGTGKVGELFF. CDR3 DNA: TGTGCCAGCGCCTCCGGGACAGGCAAAGTGGGGGAGCTGTTTTTT.

V and J are TRBV4-1 and TRBJ2-7; D gene ambiguous. Germline CDR1 reads MGHRA; CDR2 reads YSYEKL. The CDR3 is made up of 16 amino acids. V was pared by 3 bases and J by 0 bases, with 15 bases between. CDR3 region: CASSHPLVRSSYEQYF. CDR3 sequence (DNA): TGCGCCAGCAGCCACCCTTTAGTAAGGAGCTCCTACGAGCAGTACTTC.

The gene calls are TRBV18 and TRBJ2-7, with D tentatively TRBD1 (5 bases). This CDR3 has 13 amino acids. The germline CDR1 and CDR2 sequences are KGHSH and LQKENI. Trimming shortened V by 2 bases and J by 2 bases, and 7 bases separated the two germline ends. The CDR3 protein is CASSPTGTYEQYF. The CDR3 bases are TGTGCCAGCTCACCAACAGGTACCTACGAGCAGTACTTC.

This chain connects TRBV18 to TRBJ2-3, with TRBD1 matching 9 bases. The CDR3 sequence is 15 residues long. CDR1 KGHSH and CDR2 LQKENI come from the germline V gene. V dropped 8 bases and J dropped 4; count of bases not matched to a gene: 10. In DNA form, the CDR3 reads TGTGCCAGCCGGACGGGACAGGGTGAGCCAGATACGCAGTATTTT. Protein sequence: CASRTGQGEPDTQYF.

The rearrangement links TRBV19 to TRBJ1-2; D is ambiguous. The ends were cut back, 5 bases at V and 5 bases at J, with 15 bases in the middle. The CDR3 runs to 14 residues. The germline V gene encodes CDR1 LNHDA and CDR2 SQIVND (reference sequence). As DNA, the CDR3 is TGTGCCAGTAGTTCAAACGATTGGGGTTATGGCTACACCTTC. This codes for CASSSNDWGYGYTF.